The 31 T cell receptor beta chains below come from one sample, sequenced in a study of T cells in Graves' hyperthyroidism and ophthalmopathy. TCR beta CDR3 regions were amplified from RNA transcripts. First-round RT-PCR targeting the TCR CDR3 was performed with the HTBI primer set. Each CDR3 protein gets one entry after TCRdb re-called the multiplex PCR reads with MiXCR. The sample has 390,000 or so distinct CDR3 sequences, 14% to 15% seen once. What was sequenced was blood. The receptors come from a young man with Graves' ophthalmopathy.

The rearrangement uses TRBV20-1 and TRBJ1-1; D possibly corresponds to TRBD1 (5 bases). Trimming removed 6 bases at V and 6 bases at J, with 29 bases between. Per the germline V gene, CDR1 is DFQATT and CDR2 is SNEGSKA (reference sequence). CDR3 length equals 17 residues. The CDR3 sequence is CSAPTQGRRGLGAEAFF. The DNA of the CDR3 is TGCAGTGCCCCAACCCAAGGCAGAAGGGGTCTAGGTGCTGAAGCTTTCTTT.

V gene TRBV24-1 combines with J gene TRBJ2-1; either TRBD1 or TRBD2 may fit D (6 bases each). This CDR3 comprises 13 residues. Germline V gene lookup returns CDR1 KGHDR and CDR2 SFDVKD. Trimming pared 1 base from V and 12 bases from J, leaving 12 bases between. The CDR3: CATSDFLGGGQFF. The DNA of the CDR3 is TGTGCCACCAGTGATTTTTTGGGGGGCGGGCAGTTCTTC.

This clonotype came up many times. The rearrangement uses TRBV27 and TRBJ1-2, with 7 bases aligning to TRBD1. V shed 1 base and J 6 bases; nucleotides not matched to a gene: 8. This CDR3 spans 15 amino acids. CDR1 is MNHEY, CDR2 SMNVEV, per germline (reference sequence). The CDR3 region is CASSLWARGTDGYTF. The CDR3 DNA reads TGTGCCAGCAGTTTATGGGCCAGGGGGACGGATGGCTACACCTTC.

This clonotype came up many times. The gene calls are TRBV11-2 and TRBJ1-4; D remains ambiguous. V was cut by 5 bases and J by 8 bases, with 15 bases left in between. CDR1 is SGHAT and CDR2 is FQNNGV in the germline V gene. CDR3 length: 14 amino acids. CDR3 coding DNA: TGTGCCAGCAGCCCTACATGGCCTGGCGAAAAACTGTTTTTT. Translation gives CASSPTWPGEKLFF.

In regard to this clonotype: A much larger clonotype is one base distant, so this may be a read error. The CDR3 sequence is CSADNDYEQYF. CDR3 bases: TGCAGTGCTGACAACGACTACGAGCAGTACTTC. The chain carries TRBV20-1 and TRBJ2-7; no firm D call. This CDR3 spans 11 amino acids. Trimming removed 5 bases at V and 3 bases at J, with 8 bases between. Looked up from germline, CDR1 is DFQATT and CDR2 is SNEGSKA (reference sequence).

This rearrangement joins TRBV20-1 to TRBJ1-6; possible D gene TRBD1, 6 bases. Trimming took off 5 bases at V and 7 bases at J, with 12 bases between the two ends. The CDR3 spans 13 residues. The germline V gene encodes CDR1 DFQATT and CDR2 SNEGSKA (reference sequence). The CDR3 reads CSARWGLNSPLHF. The CDR3, as DNA: TGCAGTGCTCGTTGGGGGCTGAATTCACCCCTCCACTTT.

This clonotype was seen at least ten times. The chain uses TRBV6-1 and TRBJ1-2; no firm D call. The CDR3 is 12 amino acids. Deletions cut 4 bases from V and 4 bases from J, with 7 bases between. Germline CDR1 MNHNS, CDR2 SASEGT. CDR3 sequence reads: CASSGYSYGYTF. The CDR3, as DNA: TGTGCCAGCAGTGGGTATAGCTATGGCTACACCTTC.

This clonotype was counted many times. As DNA, the CDR3 is TGTGCCAGCAGCTTGTTTGGTGAATCCTACGAGCAGTACTTC. Its protein is CASSLFGESYEQYF. The chain recombines TRBV5-6 with TRBJ2-7; D not resolved. The CDR3 sequence is 14 residues long. The V end lost 1 base, the J end lost 1 base, and 9 bases lay between the germline ends. The V gene's germline CDR1 is SGHDT and CDR2 YYEEEE.

On this clonotype itself: The junction does not match germline at one end; this may be a read error. V usage is TRBV10-1 and J usage is TRBJ2-1, with 8 positions matching TRBD2. This CDR3 comprises 17 residues. Germline-derived CDR1 and CDR2 are WNHNN and SYGVQD (reference sequence). The CDR3 reads CASSYPQAGVAYNEQFF. The CDR3 nucleotides are TGTGCCAGCAGCTACCCACAAGCGGGAGTAGCCTACAATGAGCAGTTCTTC.

The V gene is TRBV12-3 or TRBV12-4, the J gene TRBJ2-1, with D perhaps assigned TRBD1 or TRBD2 (6 bases each). This CDR3 region has 12 residues. Trimming took 6 bases from V and 8 from J, leaving 11 bases between them. The CDR3 DNA sequence: TGTGCCAGCAGAACGGGGGCCGATGAGCAGTTCTTC. This sequence encodes CASRTGADEQFF.

This clonotype has ten or more counts. The rearrangement links TRBV2 to TRBJ2-7, with 7 bases matching TRBD1. J gave up 4 bases and V 3 bases, and 3 bases lay outside the gene matches. The germline V gene encodes CDR1 SNHLY and CDR2 FYNNEI. The CDR3 runs to 13 residues. For the CDR3, the DNA is TGTGCCAGCAGTGATCGGGACAGATACGAGCAGTACTTC. Its protein product is CASSDRDRYEQYF.

The gene calls are TRBV19 and TRBJ2-7, with D unresolved. The CDR3 is 15 amino acids. V gave up 0 bases and J gave up 0 bases, with 9 bases separating them. The germline gives CDR1 LNHDA, CDR2 SQIVND (reference sequence). The CDR3: CASSIDRRVSYEQYF. In DNA, the CDR3 is TGTGCCAGTAGTATAGATCGACGGGTCTCCTACGAGCAGTACTTC.

This clonotype has more than one count but fewer than ten. CDR3 nucleotides: TGTGCCTGGAGTGTATCCGGATTTCAGACGCCCCAGCATTTT. Its translation: CAWSVSGFQTPQHF. V usage is TRBV30 and J usage is TRBJ1-5; D unclear. Trimming cost V 0 bases and J 9 bases, with 15 bases left between them. Germline CDR1 reads GTSNPN; CDR2 reads SVGIG (reference sequence). The length of the CDR3 is 14 residues.

About this clonotype itself: A read error may explain this, as a much larger clone is one base away. The chain joins TRBV5-1 to TRBJ2-2; maybe TRBD2 (6 bases). The germline gives CDR1 SGHRS, CDR2 YFSETQ. The CDR3 consists of 16 residues. The CDR3 sequence is CASSLDGSGSTGELLF. CDR3 in DNA: TGCGCCAGCAGCTTGGATGGATCCGGGAGCACCGGGGAGCTGCTTTTT.

The table lists this clonotype with many counts. This sequence joins TRBV6-2 or TRBV6-3 and TRBJ2-7, with TRBD1 as a possible D gene (5 bases). V lost 0 bases and J lost 0, with 12 bases in between. The CDR3 runs 16 residues. Germline lookup yields CDR1 MNHEY and CDR2 SVGEGT. CDR3 loop: CASSYSATVSSYEQYF. The CDR3 DNA is TGTGCCAGCAGTTACTCGGCGACAGTTAGCTCCTACGAGCAGTACTTC.

Points on this clonotype: A read error may explain this, as a much larger clone is one base away. This sequence joins TRBV6-2 or TRBV6-3 and TRBJ1-1, with unresolved D. V was clipped by 7 bases and J by 3 bases, with 12 bases between them. Germline-derived CDR1 and CDR2 are MNHEY and SVGEGT. The CDR3 is 13 amino acids. CDR3 loop: CASTINGDTEAFF. CDR3 DNA sequence: TGTGCCAGCACAATTAACGGAGACACTGAAGCTTTCTTT.

This chain uses TRBV19 with TRBJ2-2; 7 nucleotides line up with TRBD2. This CDR3 spans 16 amino acids. The V gene end was trimmed by 7 bases and the J gene end by 3 bases; junction bases not matched to a gene: 11. The germline CDR1 and CDR2 sequences are LNHDA and SQIVND (reference sequence). CDR3 sequence: CASISRGGLYTGELFF. CDR3 DNA sequence: TGTGCCAGTATATCGAGGGGAGGGCTATACACCGGGGAGCTGTTTTTT.

This clonotype was recorded at least ten times. This chain connects TRBV20-1 to TRBJ1-5; D is possibly TRBD1 (5 bases). The ends were cut back, 3 bases at V and 3 bases at J, with 9 bases in the middle. In germline, CDR1 is DFQATT, CDR2 SNEGSKA (reference sequence). The CDR3 spans 13 residues. The CDR3 spells CSASREANQPQHF. The CDR3 DNA sequence: TGCAGTGCTAGCAGGGAGGCCAATCAGCCCCAGCATTTT.

There are many counts of this clonotype. The CDR3 protein is CSARDLRDEQYF. CDR3 coding DNA: TGCAGTGCTAGAGATCTCCGGGACGAGCAGTACTTC. The gene calls are TRBV20-1 and TRBJ2-7; D unresolved. Germline V gene sequence: CDR1 DFQATT, CDR2 SNEGSKA (reference sequence). The CDR3 consists of 12 residues. Trimming took off 0 bases at V and 5 bases at J, with 8 bases between the two ends.

Ten or more counts support this clonotype. This chain joins TRBV7-3 and TRBJ2-1; 8 bases are shared with TRBD1. The junction had 8 bases not matched to a gene; V was cut back by 2 bases and J by 5 bases. The CDR3 contains 16 residues. Germline V CDR1 and CDR2: SGHTA, FQGTGA. The CDR3 region is CASSLSVGQADNEQFF. The CDR3 nucleotides read TGTGCCAGCAGCTTATCGGTGGGACAGGCCGACAATGAGCAGTTCTTC.

Comments on this clonotype: A much larger clone differs from this one at a single base, so this may be a read error. The V call is TRBV7-2, the J call TRBJ2-2; D remains unclear. The CDR3 has 13 residues. Per the germline V gene, CDR1 is SGHTA and CDR2 is FQGNSA. Deletions cut 6 bases from V and 6 bases from J, with 11 bases between. The CDR3 DNA reads TGTGCCAGCAGGTTAACAGAGCCCGGGGAGCTGTTTTTT. Translated: CASRLTEPGELFF.

This clonotype has only a few counts. V and J are TRBV24-1 and TRBJ2-2, with D possibly being TRBD1 (5 bases). CDR1 is KGHDR, CDR2 SFDVKD, per germline. V dropped 0 bases and J dropped 5 bases, with 12 bases sitting between them. This CDR3 spans 16 amino acids. The DNA of the CDR3 is TGTGCCACCAGTGATTTGCGAGCAGGGCGAACCGGGGAGCTGTTTTTT. It codes for CATSDLRAGRTGELFF.

V usage is TRBV19 and J usage is TRBJ1-5; no definite D call. CDR1 is LNHDA, CDR2 SQIVND, per germline (reference sequence). The CDR3 is made up of 12 amino acids. V lost 5 bases and J lost 6, with 8 bases in between. The CDR3 is CASSLVAQPQHF. Here the CDR3 DNA reads TGTGCCAGTAGTTTGGTTGCTCAGCCCCAGCATTTT. Variable domain in full (rest from reference TRBV19 and TRBJ1-5): DGGITQSPKYLFRKEGQNVTLSCEQNLNHDAMYWYRQDPGQGLRLIYYSQIVNDFQKGDIAEGYSVSREKKESFPLTVTSAQKNPTAFYLCASSLVAQPQHFGDGTRLSIL.

This clonotype appeared many times. The chain is built from TRBV12-3 or TRBV12-4 and TRBJ2-3; tentatively, D is TRBD1 or TRBD2 (5 bases each). V was clipped by 8 bases and J by 2 bases, with 14 bases between them. The CDR3 covers 14 residues. This chain's CDR3 is CASLLPGTTDTQYF. CDR3 DNA: TGTGCCAGCCTCTTGCCGGGGACCACAGATACGCAGTATTTT.

This clonotype has a count of ten or more. The chain is built from TRBV10-3 and TRBJ2-7, with D maybe TRBD2 (6 bases). Trimming took 10 bases from V and 0 from J, leaving 19 bases between them. The CDR3 spans 15 residues. Germline CDR1 and CDR2: ENHRY and SYGVKD. The CDR3 sequence: CATSSSETRSYEQYF. In nucleotides, the CDR3 is TGTGCCACCTCCTCTAGCGAAACACGCTCCTACGAGCAGTACTTC.

V usage is TRBV15 and J usage is TRBJ1-5; the match to TRBD1 covers 7 bases. This CDR3 spans 15 amino acids. The V gene's germline CDR1 is LNHNV and CDR2 YYDKDF (reference sequence). Unmatched junction bases numbered 11, after V lost 5 bases and J lost 7 bases. The CDR3 nucleotides read TGTGCCACCAGCCTAAGACAGGGAGGGGTACAGCCCCAGCATTTT. This sequence encodes CATSLRQGGVQPQHF.

This clonotype was detected many times. V gene TRBV6-2 or TRBV6-3 combines with J gene TRBJ2-3; 11 nucleotides line up with TRBD2. In germline, CDR1 is MNHEY, CDR2 SVGEGT. CDR3 length: 15 amino acids. J was trimmed by 2 bases and V by 6 bases; bases with no gene match: 4. CDR3 bases: TGTGCCAGCAGAAGACTAGCGGGGCACACAGATACGCAGTATTTT. Protein product: CASRRLAGHTDTQYF.

J is TRBJ2-7 and V is TRBV7-9; 11 positions match TRBD2. J gave up 2 bases and V 3 bases, and 6 bases lay outside the gene matches. Germline values: CDR1 SEHNR, CDR2 FQNEAQ (reference sequence). The CDR3 has 16 residues. Here the CDR3 reads CASSLGLAAGPYEQYF. The DNA for the CDR3 is TGTGCCAGCAGCTTGGGACTAGCGGCGGGGCCCTACGAGCAGTACTTC. Based on the CDR3 plus reference TRBV7-9 and TRBJ2-7, the full variable domain is DTGVSQNPRHKITKRGQNVTFRCDPISEHNRLYWYRQTLGQGPEFLTYFQNEAQLEKSRLLSDRFSAERPKGSFSTLEIQRTEQGDSAMYLCASSLGLAAGPYEQYFGPGTRLTVT.

The table lists this clonotype with a count of one. The genes are TRBV28 and TRBJ1-1; D is possibly TRBD1 (5 bases). The length of the CDR3 is 15 residues. Germline assignment: CDR1 MDHEN and CDR2 SYDVKM. Trimming took 5 bases from V and 5 from J, leaving 18 bases between them. The CDR3, as DNA: TGTGCCAGCAGTCCCCTAGGGGTTCGGGGGACTGAAGCTTTCTTT. It specifies CASSPLGVRGTEAFF.

This clonotype was seen more than once but under ten times. The chain joins TRBV29-1 to TRBJ1-3; a weak D match, TRBD1 (6 bases). CDR1 is SQVTM and CDR2 is ANQGSEA in the germline V gene. This CDR3 is 14 amino acids long. Deletions cut 6 bases from V and 1 base from J, with 13 bases between. The CDR3 protein is CSVRGTLSGNTIYF. DNA for the CDR3: TGCAGCGTCAGGGGAACCCTATCTGGAAACACCATATATTTT.

Note on this clonotype: A much larger clone differs by one base, so this may be a read error. The rearrangement joins TRBV30 to TRBJ1-2, with D perhaps TRBD1 (5 bases). V lost 0 bases and J lost 4, with 21 bases in between. This CDR3 has 17 residues. Germline CDR1 GTSNPN, CDR2 SVGIG (reference sequence). CDR3 sequence reads: CAWSVLPTGAGAYGYTF. CDR3 sequence (DNA): TGTGCCTGGAGTGTACTCCCCACAGGTGCTGGTGCCTATGGCTACACCTTC.